This T cell receptor (beta chain) was identified in a study of T cell clonality in common variable immunodeficiency. The CDR3 covers 15 residues. Trimming took 2 bases from V and 2 from J, leaving 13 bases between them. CDR1 and CDR2 from the germline V gene are LNHDA and SQIVND (reference sequence). Sequencing input was equivalent genomic DNA from CVID and controls. Clones were read by immunoSEQ multiplex PCR, and TCRdb kept only the in-frame ones, dropping some. Sampling found under 40,000 clones, none seen once. This clone occurred many times. The read comes to an end 3 residues before the CDR3 does, leaving the germline J gene to fill in the end.

The chain employs TRBV19 and TRBJ2-7; D is perhaps TRBD1 (5 bases). This TCR came from a person aged 18 to 70 in good health. The sequencing input was peripheral blood mononuclear cells. CDR3 in amino acids: CASSIFGQGPYEQYF. The CDR3 bases that were read are TGTGCCAGTAGTATATTCGGGCAGGGCCCCTACGAG.